This T cell receptor beta chain was found in a study of CD8 T cells in Susac syndrome. This clonotype was counted once. Sequencing of TCR beta was performed on blood CD8+ and CD4+ T cells. Purification of the CD8+ and CD4+ T cells relied on negative isolation, and TEMRA cells underwent FACS enrichment. The V end was cut by 3 bases, the J end by 7 bases, with 9 bases between. The CDR3 is made up of 12 amino acids. Germline V gene lookup returns CDR1 ENHRY and CDR2 SYGVKD. Random hexamers were used to reverse transcribe the RNA input (roughly 0.5 to 1 ug). From the immunoSEQ multiplex PCR reads, TCRdb called clonotypes with MiXCR, one entry per CDR3 protein. This table has approximately 150,000 distinct CDR3 sequences, 93% appearing once.

The sequenced sample was CD4+ T cells from PBMCs. This sequence was found in a human donor in good health. J is TRBJ1-2 and V is TRBV10-3; perhaps TRBD1 as D (6 bases). The CDR3 nucleotides are TGTGCCATCAGTGATAAACAGGGTGGCTACACCTTC. It yields the protein CAISDKQGGYTF.